Listed below are T cell receptor beta chains from one sample, sequenced in a study of cytomegalovirus exposure and HLA in healthy donors. Profiling relied on immunoSEQ multiplex PCR, and the TCRdb table lists in-frame clones only, not all of them. The sample has under 200,000 clones; nearly 90% are singletons. The specimen was PBMCs. The receptors derive from a woman aged 18 to 35 in good health and CMV-seropositive. Each CDR3 is given with its conserved first and last residue. The D gene is left open where the match is weak. A clone size is listed for some rows: how often the clone was seen (once, few, many), or a class if it is expanded.

DNA	CDR3	size	V	J	D
TGTGCCAGCAGTCAGGGTTTCTCTGAAGCTTTCTTT	CASSQGFSEAFF	-	TRBV28	TRBJ1-1	-
TGTGCCAGCAGCTTAGAGCCTAGCGGGAGGTACGAGCAGTACTTC	CASSLEPSGRYEQYF	-	TRBV11-2	TRBJ2-7	TRBD2
TGTGCCAGCAGTTTAAGTTTTGGACTCCGTGGCAGGGGTATCTATGGCTACACCTTC	CASSLSFGLRGRGIYGYTF	-	TRBV27	TRBJ1-2	-
TGTGCCAGCAGTGAAGGGACAGGGGCAGTTAACTATGGCTACACCTTC	CASSEGTGAVNYGYTF	-	TRBV2	TRBJ1-2	TRBD1
TGTGCCAGCACCGTGGGGACTAGCTCGTACAATGAGCAGTTCTTC	CASTVGTSSYNEQFF	-	TRBV7-2	TRBJ2-1	TRBD2
TGTGCCAGCAGTCGGACTAGCGTGATATCCTACGAGCAGTACTTC	CASSRTSVISYEQYF	-	TRBV6-5	TRBJ2-7	TRBD2
TGTGCCAGCAGCCGCCCGACAGGGGCCTACGAGCAGTACTTC	CASSRPTGAYEQYF	-	TRBV7-9	TRBJ2-7	TRBD1
TGCGCCAGCAGCTCCGGGACAGGGTCCTACGAGCAGTACTTC	CASSSGTGSYEQYF	-	TRBV5-1	TRBJ2-7	TRBD1
TGTGCCAGCAGTCCGATGACAGGGAGCAATCAGCCCCAGCATTTT	CASSPMTGSNQPQHF	-	TRBV6-5	TRBJ1-5	TRBD1
TGTGCCAGCAGTGACTCGCTAGCCAGCTCCTACAATGAGCAGTTCTTC	CASSDSLASSYNEQFF	-	TRBV6-4	TRBJ2-1	-
TGTGCCAGCAGGGGGGACAGGGCCGGCAATCAGCCCCAGCATTTT	CASRGDRAGNQPQHF	-	TRBV6-1	TRBJ1-5	TRBD1
TGTGCCAGCAGCTTATTTATGAACACTGAAGCTTTCTTT	CASSLFMNTEAFF	-	TRBV5-6	TRBJ1-1	-
TGTGCCAGCAGTCAACAGGGATATGAGCAGTTCTTC	CASSQQGYEQFF	once	TRBV28	TRBJ2-1	-
TGTGCCAGCAGCTTCTACCCCACTAGCGGGATTGTTGGAGAGACCCAGTACTTC	CASSFYPTSGIVGETQYF	-	TRBV7-8	TRBJ2-5	TRBD2
TGTGCCAGCAGCCAGCCCCCCACAGGGCTGACTAATGAAAAACTGTTTTTT	CASSQPPTGLTNEKLFF	-	TRBV4-2	TRBJ1-4	-
TGTGCCAGCAGCCCAGCCGGGGGTACTGAAGCTTTCTTT	CASSPAGGTEAFF	-	TRBV9	TRBJ1-1	-
TGTGCCAGCAGCTACCACGGGGACAGGGGTTACAATGAGCAGTTCTTC	CASSYHGDRGYNEQFF	-	TRBV7-3	TRBJ2-1	TRBD1
TGTGCCAGCAGTGACGGGACAGTTAATGGCTACACCTTC	CASSDGTVNGYTF	once	TRBV6-4	TRBJ1-2	TRBD1
TGTGCCAGCAGTACGGAAAGGGGGACTAGCGGTTACGAGCAGTACTTC	CASSTERGTSGYEQYF	few	TRBV27	TRBJ2-7	TRBD2
TGTGCCAGTAGTATCCCTAAACCCGAGGTCTACGAGCAGTACTTC	CASSIPKPEVYEQYF	-	TRBV19	TRBJ2-7	-
TGTGCCAGCAACTTACTCGAACAGGGTTACGATACGCAGTATTTT	CASNLLEQGYDTQYF	-	TRBV11-3	TRBJ2-3	-
TGTGCCAGCAGCCTGGACAGGGGGAAAGCTTTCTTT	CASSLDRGKAFF	-	TRBV11-3	TRBJ1-1	TRBD1
TGTGCCAGCTCACAGAGTAACTCCTACGAGCAGTACTTC	CASSQSNSYEQYF	-	TRBV18	TRBJ2-7	-
TGTGGCGCGGGGGGGGCAGGCGAAAAACTGTTTTTT	CGAGGAGEKLFF	-	TRBV19	TRBJ1-4	-
TGTGCCAGCAGATCACCAGAGGCAGCTGACCCCTACAATGAGCAGTTCTTC	CASRSPEAADPYNEQFF	-	TRBV7-8	TRBJ2-1	-
TGTGCCAGCACCTCGGGGGGTTTGGGGGAAAAACTGTTTTTT	CASTSGGLGEKLFF	once	TRBV28	TRBJ1-4	-
TGTGCCAGCAGCTTGGAGGATGAGCAGTTCTTC	CASSLEDEQFF	-	TRBV7-9	TRBJ2-1	-
TGTGCCAGCAGTGATAGGGACTGGAGCAATCAGCCCCAGCATTTT	CASSDRDWSNQPQHF	-	TRBV6-1	TRBJ1-5	-
TGTGCCAGCAGCTCCCGGAGTGGGAGACCCTACGAGCAGTACTTC	CASSSRSGRPYEQYF	-	TRBV7-2	TRBJ2-7	-